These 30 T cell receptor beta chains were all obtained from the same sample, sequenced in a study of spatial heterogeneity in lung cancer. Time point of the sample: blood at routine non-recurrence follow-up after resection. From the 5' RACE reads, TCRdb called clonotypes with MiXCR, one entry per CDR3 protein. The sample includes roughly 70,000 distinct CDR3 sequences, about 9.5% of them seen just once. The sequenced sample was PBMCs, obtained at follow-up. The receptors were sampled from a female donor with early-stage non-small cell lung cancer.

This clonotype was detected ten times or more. The DNA of the CDR3 is TGTGCCAGCAGCTTACCCGGAGGTGACACGCAGTATTTT. Its translation is CASSLPGGDTQYF. The rearrangement joins TRBV11-2 to TRBJ2-3; TRBD2 might be the D (5 bases). The V end lost 2 bases, the J end lost 9 bases, and 12 bases lay between the germline ends. Germline-derived CDR1 and CDR2 are SGHAT and FQNNGV. The CDR3 extends over 13 amino acids.

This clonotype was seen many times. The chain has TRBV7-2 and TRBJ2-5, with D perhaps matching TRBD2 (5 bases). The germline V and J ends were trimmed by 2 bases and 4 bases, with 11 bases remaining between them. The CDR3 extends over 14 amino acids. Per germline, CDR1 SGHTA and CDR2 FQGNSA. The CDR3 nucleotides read TGTGCCAGCAGCTTACTGGGGAGTGTAGAGACCCAGTACTTC. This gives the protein CASSLLGSVETQYF.

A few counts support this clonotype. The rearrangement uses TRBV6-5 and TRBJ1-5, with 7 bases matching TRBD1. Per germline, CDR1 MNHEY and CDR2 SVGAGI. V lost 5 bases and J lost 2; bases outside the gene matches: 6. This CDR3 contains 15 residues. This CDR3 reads CASSRQGMGNQPQHF. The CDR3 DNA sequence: TGTGCCAGCAGTCGACAGGGAATGGGCAATCAGCCCCAGCATTTT.

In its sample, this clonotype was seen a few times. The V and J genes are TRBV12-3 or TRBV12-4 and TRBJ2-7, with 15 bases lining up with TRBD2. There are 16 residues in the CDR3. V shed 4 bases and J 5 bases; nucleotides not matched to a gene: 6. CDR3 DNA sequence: TGTGCCAGCAGTTGGCTGGGACTAGCGGGAGGACACGAGCAGTACTTC. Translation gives CASSWLGLAGGHEQYF.

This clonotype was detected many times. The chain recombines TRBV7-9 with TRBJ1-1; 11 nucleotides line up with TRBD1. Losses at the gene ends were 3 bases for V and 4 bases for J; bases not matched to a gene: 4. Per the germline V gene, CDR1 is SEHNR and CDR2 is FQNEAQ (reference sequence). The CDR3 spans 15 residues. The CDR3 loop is CASSLGQGEGTEAFF. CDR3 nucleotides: TGTGCCAGCAGCTTGGGACAGGGGGAGGGCACTGAAGCTTTCTTT.

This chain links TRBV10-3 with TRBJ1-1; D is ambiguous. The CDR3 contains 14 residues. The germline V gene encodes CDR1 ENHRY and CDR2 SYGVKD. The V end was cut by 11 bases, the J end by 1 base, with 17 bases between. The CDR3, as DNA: TGTGCCGCCAAGGAGGGATTGGGGAACACTGAAGCTTTCTTT. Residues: CAAKEGLGNTEAFF.

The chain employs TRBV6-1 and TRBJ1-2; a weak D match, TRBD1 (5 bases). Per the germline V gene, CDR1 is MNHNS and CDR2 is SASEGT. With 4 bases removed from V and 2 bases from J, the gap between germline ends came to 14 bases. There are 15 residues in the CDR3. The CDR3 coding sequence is TGTGCCAGCAGTGGTAGGGGCGCCGGGAACTATGGCTACACCTTC. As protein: CASSGRGAGNYGYTF.

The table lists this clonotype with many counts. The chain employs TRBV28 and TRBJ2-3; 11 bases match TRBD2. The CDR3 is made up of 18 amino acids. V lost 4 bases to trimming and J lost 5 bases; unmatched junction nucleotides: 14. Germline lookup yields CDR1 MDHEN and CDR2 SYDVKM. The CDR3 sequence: CASSSNRITSGRVDTQYF. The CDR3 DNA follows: TGTGCCAGCAGTTCCAACCGTATCACTAGCGGGAGAGTAGATACGCAGTATTTT. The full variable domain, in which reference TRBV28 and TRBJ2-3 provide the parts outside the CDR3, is DVKVTQSSRYLVKRTGEKVFLECVQDMDHENMFWYRQDPGLGLRLIYFSYDVKMKEKGDIPEGYSVSREKKERFSLILESASTNQTSMYLCASSSNRITSGRVDTQYFGPGTRLTVL.

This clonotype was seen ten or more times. The CDR3 DNA reads TGTGCCAGCTCACCAACTAGCGGGAGCGTTAACGAGCAGTACTTC. Translated, it gives CASSPTSGSVNEQYF. The J gene is TRBJ2-7, the V gene TRBV18, with 11 bases matching TRBD2. This CDR3 has 15 residues. The J segment lost 5 bases and the V segment lost 2 bases, leaving 5 bases of the junction unmatched. Germline lookup yields CDR1 KGHSH and CDR2 LQKENI.

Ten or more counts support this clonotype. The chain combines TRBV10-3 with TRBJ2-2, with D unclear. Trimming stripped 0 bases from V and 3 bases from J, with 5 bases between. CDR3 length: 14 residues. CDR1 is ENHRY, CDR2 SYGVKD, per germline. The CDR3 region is CAISESAYTGELFF. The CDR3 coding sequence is TGTGCCATCAGTGAGTCGGCCTACACCGGGGAGCTGTTTTTT.

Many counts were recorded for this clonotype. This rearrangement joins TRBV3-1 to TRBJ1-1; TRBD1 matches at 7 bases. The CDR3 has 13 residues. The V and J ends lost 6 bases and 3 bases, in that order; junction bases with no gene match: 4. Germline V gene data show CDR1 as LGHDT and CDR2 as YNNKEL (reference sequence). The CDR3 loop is CASSSDRDTEAFF. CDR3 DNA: TGTGCCAGCAGTTCCGACAGGGACACTGAAGCTTTCTTT.

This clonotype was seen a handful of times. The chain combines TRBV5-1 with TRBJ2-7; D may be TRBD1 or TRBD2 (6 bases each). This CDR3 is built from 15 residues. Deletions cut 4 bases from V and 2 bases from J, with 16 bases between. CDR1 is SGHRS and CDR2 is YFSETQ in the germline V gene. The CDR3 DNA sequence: TGCGCCAGCAGCCCTCGGCCGGGGGCGACCTACGAGCAGTACTTC. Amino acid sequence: CASSPRPGATYEQYF.

The CDR3 region is CASSRTSGSTYEQYF. The CDR3 DNA reads TGTGCCAGCAGCCGTACTAGCGGAAGTACCTACGAGCAGTACTTC. This sequence joins TRBV7-2 and TRBJ2-7, with TRBD2 matching 8 bases. The V segment lost 5 bases and the J segment 2 bases; nucleotides outside the gene matches: 8. CDR3 length: 15 residues. Germline assignment: CDR1 SGHTA and CDR2 FQGNSA. Full variable domain (remainder filled in from reference TRBV7-2 and TRBJ2-7): GAGVSQSPSNKVTEKGKDVELRCDPISGHTALYWYRQSLGQGLEFLIYFQGNSAPDKSGLPSDRFSAERTGGSVSTLTIQRTQQEDSAVYLCASSRTSGSTYEQYFGPGTRLTVT.

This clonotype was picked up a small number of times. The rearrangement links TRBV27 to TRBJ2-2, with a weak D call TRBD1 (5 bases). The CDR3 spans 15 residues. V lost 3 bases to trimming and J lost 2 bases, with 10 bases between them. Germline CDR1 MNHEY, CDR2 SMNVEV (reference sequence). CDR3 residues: CASSFGRVNTGELFF. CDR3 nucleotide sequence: TGTGCCAGCAGTTTTGGCAGGGTAAACACCGGGGAGCTGTTTTTT.

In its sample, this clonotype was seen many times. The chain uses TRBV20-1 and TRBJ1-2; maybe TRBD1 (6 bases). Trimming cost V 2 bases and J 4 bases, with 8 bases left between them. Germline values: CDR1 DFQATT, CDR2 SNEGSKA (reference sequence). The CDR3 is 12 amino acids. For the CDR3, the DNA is TGCAGTGCTAGACAGGGGATCTATGGCTACACCTTC. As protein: CSARQGIYGYTF.

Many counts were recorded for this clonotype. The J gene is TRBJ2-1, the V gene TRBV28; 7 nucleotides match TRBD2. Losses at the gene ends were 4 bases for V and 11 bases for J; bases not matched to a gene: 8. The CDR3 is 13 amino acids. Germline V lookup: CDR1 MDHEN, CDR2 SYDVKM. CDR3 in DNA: TGTGCCAGCAGTTCCTCAGCGGGAAGGAAGCAGTTCTTC. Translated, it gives CASSSSAGRKQFF.

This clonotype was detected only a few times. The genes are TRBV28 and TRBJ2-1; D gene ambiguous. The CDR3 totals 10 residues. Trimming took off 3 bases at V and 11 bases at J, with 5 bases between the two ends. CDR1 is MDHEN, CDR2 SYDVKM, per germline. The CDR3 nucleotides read TGTGCCAGCAGTTTCGTCAAGCAGTTCTTC. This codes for CASSFVKQFF. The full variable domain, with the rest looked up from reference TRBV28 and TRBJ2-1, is DVKVTQSSRYLVKRTGEKVFLECVQDMDHENMFWYRQDPGLGLRLIYFSYDVKMKEKGDIPEGYSVSREKKERFSLILESASTNQTSMYLCASSFVKQFFGPGTRLTVL.

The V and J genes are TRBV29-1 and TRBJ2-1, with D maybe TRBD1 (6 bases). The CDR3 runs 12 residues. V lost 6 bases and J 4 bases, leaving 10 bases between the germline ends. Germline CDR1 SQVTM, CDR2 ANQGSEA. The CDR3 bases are TGCAGCGTCAAGACAGGTTACAATGAGCAGTTCTTC. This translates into CSVKTGYNEQFF.

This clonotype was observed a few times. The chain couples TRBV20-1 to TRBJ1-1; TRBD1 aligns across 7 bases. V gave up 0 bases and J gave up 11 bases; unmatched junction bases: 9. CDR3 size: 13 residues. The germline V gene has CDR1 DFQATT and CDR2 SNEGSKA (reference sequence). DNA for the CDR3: TGCAGTGCTAGAGATGGGCGGGACAGATGGGCTTTCTTT. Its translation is CSARDGRDRWAFF.

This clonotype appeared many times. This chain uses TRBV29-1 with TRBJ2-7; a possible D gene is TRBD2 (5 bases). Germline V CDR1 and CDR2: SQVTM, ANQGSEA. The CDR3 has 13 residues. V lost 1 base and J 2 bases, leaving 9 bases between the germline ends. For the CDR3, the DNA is TGCAGCGTTGAAGCCGGGATCCCCTACGAGCAGTACTTC. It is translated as CSVEAGIPYEQYF.

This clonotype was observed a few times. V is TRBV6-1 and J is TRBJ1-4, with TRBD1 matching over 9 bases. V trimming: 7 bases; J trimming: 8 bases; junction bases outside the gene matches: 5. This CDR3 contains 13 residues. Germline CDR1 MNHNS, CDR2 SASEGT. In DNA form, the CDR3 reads TGTGCCAGCATTCGGACAGGGGAAGAAAAACTGTTTTTT. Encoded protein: CASIRTGEEKLFF.

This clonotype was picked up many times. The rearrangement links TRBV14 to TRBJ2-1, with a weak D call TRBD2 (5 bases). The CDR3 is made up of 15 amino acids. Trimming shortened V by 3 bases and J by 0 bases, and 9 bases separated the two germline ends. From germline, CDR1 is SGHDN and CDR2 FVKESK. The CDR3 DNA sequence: TGTGCCAGCAGCCAGGGCGGGTACTCCTACAATGAGCAGTTCTTC. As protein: CASSQGGYSYNEQFF. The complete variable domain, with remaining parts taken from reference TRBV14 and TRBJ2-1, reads EAGVTQFPSHSVIEKGQTVTLRCDPISGHDNLYWYRRVMGKEIKFLLHFVKESKQDESGMPNNRFLAERTGGTYSTLKVQPAELEDSGVYFCASSQGGYSYNEQFFGPGTRLTVL.

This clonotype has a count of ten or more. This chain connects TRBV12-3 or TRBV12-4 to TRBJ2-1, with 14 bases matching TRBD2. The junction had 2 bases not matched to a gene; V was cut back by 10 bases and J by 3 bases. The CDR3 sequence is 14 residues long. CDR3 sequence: CATGTSGGYNEQFF. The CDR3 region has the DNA TGTGCCACCGGGACTAGCGGGGGCTACAATGAGCAGTTCTTC.

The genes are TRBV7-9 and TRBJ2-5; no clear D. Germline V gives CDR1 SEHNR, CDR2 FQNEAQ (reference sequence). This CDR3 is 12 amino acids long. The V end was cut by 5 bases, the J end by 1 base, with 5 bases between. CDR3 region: CASSQTQETQYF. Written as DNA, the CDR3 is TGTGCCAGCAGCCAGACCCAAGAGACCCAGTACTTC.

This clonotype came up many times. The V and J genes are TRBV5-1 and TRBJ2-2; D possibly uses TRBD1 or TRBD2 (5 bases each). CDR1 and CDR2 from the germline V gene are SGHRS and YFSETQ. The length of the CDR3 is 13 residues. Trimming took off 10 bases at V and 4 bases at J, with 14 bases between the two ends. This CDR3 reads CASLGAATGELFF. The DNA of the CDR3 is TGCGCCTCCCTCGGGGCTGCCACCGGGGAGCTGTTTTTT.

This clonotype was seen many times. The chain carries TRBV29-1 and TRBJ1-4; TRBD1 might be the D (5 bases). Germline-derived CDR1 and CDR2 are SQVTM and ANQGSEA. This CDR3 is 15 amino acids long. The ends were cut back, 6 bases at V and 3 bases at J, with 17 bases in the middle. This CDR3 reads CSVRAPGTANEKLFF. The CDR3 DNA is TGCAGCGTGCGGGCCCCTGGGACGGCTAATGAAAAACTGTTTTTT.

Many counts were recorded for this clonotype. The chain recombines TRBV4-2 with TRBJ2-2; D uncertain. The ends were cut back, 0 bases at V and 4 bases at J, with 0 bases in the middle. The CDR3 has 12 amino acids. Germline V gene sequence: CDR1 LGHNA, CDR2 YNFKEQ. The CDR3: CASSQDTGELFF. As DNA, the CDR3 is TGTGCCAGCAGCCAAGACACCGGGGAGCTGTTTTTT.

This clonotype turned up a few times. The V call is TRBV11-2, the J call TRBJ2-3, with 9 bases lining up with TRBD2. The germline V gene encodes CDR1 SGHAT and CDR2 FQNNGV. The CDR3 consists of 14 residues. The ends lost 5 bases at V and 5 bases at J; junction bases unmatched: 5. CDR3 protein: CASSVGLARDTQYF. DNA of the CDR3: TGTGCCAGCAGCGTGGGACTAGCAAGAGATACGCAGTATTTT.

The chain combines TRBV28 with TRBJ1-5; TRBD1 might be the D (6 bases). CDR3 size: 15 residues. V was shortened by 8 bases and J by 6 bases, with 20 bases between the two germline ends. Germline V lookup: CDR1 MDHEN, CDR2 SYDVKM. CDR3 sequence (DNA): TGTGCCAGCCCACGTCAGGGGTCGATCGGTCAGCCCCAGCATTTT. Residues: CASPRQGSIGQPQHF.

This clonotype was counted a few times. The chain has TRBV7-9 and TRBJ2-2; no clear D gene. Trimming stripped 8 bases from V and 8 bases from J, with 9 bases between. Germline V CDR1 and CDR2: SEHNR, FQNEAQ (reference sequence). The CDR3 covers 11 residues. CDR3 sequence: CASRTRGELFF. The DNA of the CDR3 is TGTGCCAGCCGGACCCGAGGGGAGCTGTTTTTT. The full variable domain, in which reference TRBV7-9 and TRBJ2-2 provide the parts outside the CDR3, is DTGVSQNPRHKITKRGQNVTFRCDPISEHNRLYWYRQTLGQGPEFLTYFQNEAQLEKSRLLSDRFSAERPKGSFSTLEIQRTEQGDSAMYLCASRTRGELFFGEGSRLTVL.